This T cell receptor beta chain was profiled in a study of radiotherapy plus CTLA-4 blockade in lung cancer. Study as a whole: Across the patients, objective responses occurred in about 19%, and disease control in approximately 30%. Regarding the study as a whole: In blood, after radiotherapy plus ipilimumab, tumor-derived TCR clones expanded.

The assay was immunoSEQ multiplex PCR, and TCRdb's table has in-frame clones only and misses some. Of 55,000 or so clones in the sample, just under 85% were seen once. Patients in the study, people with chemo-refractory metastatic non-small-cell lung cancer, received focal radiation plus ipilimumab CTLA-4 blockade. The CDR3 has 12 residues. Germline loops: CDR1 SQVTM, CDR2 ANQGSEA. With regard to this clone: Its antigen is undetermined. One end of the junction varies from germline; a read error may be responsible.

The receptor was isolated from a human donor with non-small cell lung cancer whose response to radiotherapy plus ipilimumab could not be evaluated. The sequences come from peripheral blood, collected from a patient treated with radiotherapy plus ipilimumab. The rearrangement uses TRBV29-1 and TRBJ2-3, with D hard to call. CDR3 region: CSVVSGTDTQYF. CDR3 coding DNA: TGCAGCGTTGTCTCAGGCACGGATACGCAGTATTTT.